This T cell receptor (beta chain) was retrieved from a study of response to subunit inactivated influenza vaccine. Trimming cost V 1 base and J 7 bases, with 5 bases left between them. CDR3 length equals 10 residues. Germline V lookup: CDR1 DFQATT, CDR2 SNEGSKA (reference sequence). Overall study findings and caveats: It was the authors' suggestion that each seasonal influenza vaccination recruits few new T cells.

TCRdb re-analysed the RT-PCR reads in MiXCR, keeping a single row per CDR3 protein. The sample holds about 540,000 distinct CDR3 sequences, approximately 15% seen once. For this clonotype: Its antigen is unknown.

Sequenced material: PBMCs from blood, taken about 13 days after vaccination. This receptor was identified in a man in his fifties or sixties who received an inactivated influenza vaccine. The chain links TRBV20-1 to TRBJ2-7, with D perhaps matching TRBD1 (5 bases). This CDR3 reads CSARAGEQYF. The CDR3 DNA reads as TGCAGTGCTAGAGCAGGGGAGCAGTACTTC.